The sequence of this T cell receptor beta chain was determined in a study of cytomegalovirus exposure and HLA in healthy donors. Whole-study context: Across under 450 genotyped donors, about 81% landed in the Caucasian-associated ancestry cluster.

13 Jbeta primers and 60 Vbeta primers were used for the PCR. Assay: immunoSEQ multiplex PCR; the TCRdb copy retains only in-frame clones and omits some. The sample includes roughly 70,000 clones, 70% to 85% of them seen just once. The specimen sequenced was PBMCs. This clonotype was sampled from a human donor in good health.

Written as DNA, the CDR3 is TGTGCCAGCAGCTTAGGGGCAGGGGGTACCGGGGAGCTGTTTTTT. It translates to CASSLGAGGTGELFF. The chain couples TRBV7-2 to TRBJ2-2, with 7 bases that match TRBD1. The CDR3 spans 15 residues. CDR1 is SGHTA and CDR2 is FQGNSA in the germline V gene. J was trimmed by 5 bases and V by 1 base; bases with no gene match: 4. Full variable domain (missing parts from reference TRBV7-2 and TRBJ2-2): GAGVSQSPSNKVTEKGKDVELRCDPISGHTALYWYRQSLGQGLEFLIYFQGNSAPDKSGLPSDRFSAERTGGSVSTLTIQRTQQEDSAVYLCASSLGAGGTGELFFGEGSRLTVL.